The 16 T cell receptor beta chains below come from one sample, sequenced in a study of OX40 agonist ivuxolimab in advanced cancers. Method: immunoSEQ multiplex PCR; TCRdb's copy keeps in-frame clones and lacks some. The sample records 50,000 to 70,000 clones, approximately 90% being singletons. The source material was CD4+ or CD8+ T cells sorted from blood, sampled in a trial of the OX40 agonist ivuxolimab. These receptors were obtained from an adult with an advanced solid tumor such as melanoma, head and neck, liver or kidney cancer.

The chain links TRBV19 to TRBJ2-7, with D possibly called TRBD1 or TRBD2 (5 bases each). The CDR3 has 15 amino acids. V lost 7 bases, J lost 3 bases, and 19 bases lay in between. CDR1 is LNHDA and CDR2 is SQIVND in the germline V gene (reference sequence). The CDR3 coding sequence is TGTGCCAGTACCGCAGAGAGGGACGACAGCTACGAGCAGTACTTC. Its protein product is CASTAERDDSYEQYF.

The table lists this clone with many counts. This chain connects TRBV11-2 to TRBJ2-7; TRBD2 aligns across 14 bases. The CDR3 covers 19 residues. V was pared by 2 bases and J by 6 bases, with 15 bases of the junction left unmatched. Germline V gene lookup returns CDR1 SGHAT and CDR2 FQNNGV. CDR3 protein: CASSLRLGGGTSGSIEQYF. Written as DNA, the CDR3 is TGTGCCAGCAGCTTAAGATTAGGGGGAGGGACTAGCGGGAGTATCGAGCAGTACTTC.

The chain couples TRBV5-1 to TRBJ1-1; TRBD1 matches 8 bases. The J segment lost 1 base and the V segment lost 0 bases, leaving 2 bases of the junction unmatched. Germline V gives CDR1 SGHRS, CDR2 YFSETQ. CDR3 length: 15 residues. The CDR3 DNA reads as TGCGCCAGCAGCTTGGGACAGGGGCCGAACACTGAAGCTTTCTTT. This encodes CASSLGQGPNTEAFF.

The chain joins TRBV13 to TRBJ1-5; TRBD1 agrees at 7 bases. With 5 bases clipped from V and 5 bases from J, the junction kept 6 bases outside the gene matches. Per germline, CDR1 PRHDT and CDR2 FYEKMQ (reference sequence). This CDR3 has 14 amino acids. The CDR3 DNA reads as TGTGCCAGCAGCGCACGACAGGGCCATCAGCCCCAGCATTTT. This translates into CASSARQGHQPQHF.

This chain uses TRBV27 with TRBJ2-2; 10 nucleotides line up with TRBD1. The CDR3 runs to 16 residues. Per germline, CDR1 MNHEY and CDR2 SMNVEV (reference sequence). Trimming removed 5 bases from V and 4 bases from J; junction bases left unmatched: 7. CDR3 in DNA: TGTGCCAGCAGTCCCGGGACAGGGGTCGCCACCGGGGAGCTGTTTTTT. As protein: CASSPGTGVATGELFF.

V is TRBV13 and J is TRBJ2-1, with 10 bases aligning to TRBD2. The V and J ends lost 5 bases and 7 bases, in that order; junction bases with no gene match: 5. The CDR3 is 14 residues long. Germline V CDR1 and CDR2: PRHDT, FYEKMQ (reference sequence). The CDR3 DNA reads as TGTGCCAGCAGCAAGCGGGGGGGCCTGAATGAGCAGTTCTTC. It yields the protein CASSKRGGLNEQFF.

Only one count was recorded for this clone. This chain uses TRBV9 with TRBJ1-4, with D possibly being TRBD1 (5 bases). This CDR3 spans 15 amino acids. Trimming left V 0 bases short and J 8 bases short, with 14 bases between. Germline V gene data show CDR1 as SGDLS and CDR2 as YYNGEE. CDR3 sequence: CASSVGAGSGEKLFF. As DNA, the CDR3 is TGTGCCAGCAGCGTAGGGGCAGGGTCTGGCGAAAAACTGTTTTTT.

The V and J genes are TRBV7-9 and TRBJ1-4; 7 bases align to TRBD1. This CDR3 comprises 14 residues. Germline CDR1 reads SEHNR; CDR2 reads FQNEAQ (reference sequence). With V trimmed by 6 bases and J by 8 bases, 9 bases remained unmatched. The CDR3 DNA reads TGTGCCAGCAGTGACAGGGAAGAGTGGGAAAAACTGTTTTTT. This codes for CASSDREEWEKLFF.

For the CDR3, the DNA is TGTGCCAGCAGTTTTATTCCGAGTACCGGGGAGCTGTTTTTT. Its protein product is CASSFIPSTGELFF. The chain carries TRBV27 and TRBJ2-2; D is unresolved. The CDR3 contains 14 residues. In germline, CDR1 is MNHEY, CDR2 SMNVEV (reference sequence). V lost 3 bases, J lost 5 bases, and 10 bases lay in between.

This clone was seen just once. The rearrangement joins TRBV6-6 to TRBJ2-7; 10 bases are a match to TRBD2. After removal of 3 bases from V and 3 bases from J, the junction contained 2 bases not matched to a gene. The CDR3 length is 14 residues. The germline V gene encodes CDR1 MNHNY and CDR2 SVGAGI (reference sequence). The CDR3 is CASSYLAGVYEQYF. CDR3 coding DNA: TGTGCCAGCAGTTATCTAGCGGGAGTCTACGAGCAGTACTTC.

This clone occurred once. This chain uses TRBV4-1 with TRBJ2-7; 7 bases fit TRBD1. With V trimmed by 1 base and J by 0 bases, 0 bases remained unmatched. Germline-derived CDR1 and CDR2 are MGHRA and YSYEKL. The CDR3 is made up of 14 amino acids. In nucleotides, the CDR3 is TGCGCCAGCAGCCAAGGGGACAGCTCCTACGAGCAGTACTTC. The encoded protein is CASSQGDSSYEQYF.

The chain carries TRBV19 and TRBJ1-5, with TRBD1 as a possible D gene (5 bases). V was trimmed by 3 bases and J by 0 bases, leaving 15 bases between them. Germline V gene sequence: CDR1 LNHDA, CDR2 SQIVND (reference sequence). The CDR3 is 17 amino acids. CDR3 amino acids: CASSISSGDYSNQPQHF. The CDR3 DNA is TGTGCCAGTAGTATTTCCTCGGGGGACTATAGCAATCAGCCCCAGCATTTT.

The rearrangement uses TRBV6-1 and TRBJ1-5; D unclear. The CDR3 extends over 16 amino acids. Per germline, CDR1 MNHNS and CDR2 SASEGT. Trimming shortened V by 0 bases and J by 10 bases, and 19 bases separated the two germline ends. The CDR3 spells CASSEASGSAVAPQHF. CDR3 coding DNA: TGTGCCAGCAGTGAAGCAAGCGGGAGCGCCGTTGCCCCCCAGCATTTT.

This clone was detected only once. V gene TRBV15 combines with J gene TRBJ2-3, with TRBD2 matching 11 bases. V lost 1 base and J lost 5; bases outside the gene matches: 8. The germline V gene has CDR1 LNHNV and CDR2 YYDKDF (reference sequence). The CDR3 is 17 residues long. Here the CDR3 DNA reads TGTGCCACCAGCAGAGTTGAGCTAGCGGGAGGTAGAGATACGCAGTATTTT. Its translation: CATSRVELAGGRDTQYF.

This chain connects TRBV7-8 to TRBJ1-4; 10 positions match TRBD1. The CDR3 is 14 amino acids. J gave up 8 bases and V 5 bases, and 5 bases lay outside the gene matches. Germline lookup yields CDR1 SGHVS and CDR2 FQNEAQ. The DNA for the CDR3 is TGTGCCAGCAGCCGGGGACAGGGGAAAGAAAAACTGTTTTTT. Its translation: CASSRGQGKEKLFF.

The rearrangement joins TRBV27 to TRBJ2-7, with TRBD1 as a possible D gene (5 bases). Germline values: CDR1 MNHEY, CDR2 SMNVEV (reference sequence). The CDR3 covers 13 residues. Trimming removed 6 bases at V and 1 base at J, with 10 bases between. CDR3 DNA: TGTGCCAGCAGGTTGGCAGGGTCCTACGAGCAGTACTTC. It codes for CASRLAGSYEQYF.